This T cell receptor (beta chain) was captured by sequencing in a study of OX40 agonist ivuxolimab in advanced cancers. Looking at the study overall: With ivuxolimab, an agonistic anti-OX40 (CD134) antibody, patients were treated. Patients enrolled in dose escalation were diagnosed with hepatocellular carcinoma, melanoma, renal cell or head and neck cancer.

The CDR3 extends over 12 amino acids. Patients were ruled out by autoimmune disease history or systemic immunosuppression. Sequenced by immunoSEQ multiplex PCR; TCRdb stores in-frame clones only, minus some. The top ten hold around 3.9% of the sample, which has approximately 50,000 clones, 70% to 85% seen once. Overall study results and limits: Partial responders dosed at 0.1-3.0 mg/kg displayed clonal expansion ranking among the lowest.

Regarding this clone: The antigen remains undetermined.

The sequence derives from an adult with an advanced solid tumor such as melanoma, head and neck, liver or kidney cancer. The input for sequencing was CD4+ or CD8+ T cells sorted from blood, taken in a trial of the OX40 agonist ivuxolimab. This chain uses TRBV21-1 with TRBJ1-2; no DNA check was done on the table's D call, TRBD1. TRBV21-1 is a pseudogene locus. CDR3 DNA: TGTGCCAGCAGCGGGGCCTATTATGGCTACACCTTC. It codes for CASSGAYYGYTF.